This TCR beta chain was recovered during a study of blood T cell repertoires in COVID-19. The junction had 4 bases not matched to a gene; V was cut back by 5 bases and J by 9 bases. The CDR3 is made up of 13 amino acids. Germline V CDR1 and CDR2: ENHRY, SYGVKD. How the authors handled the data: How many nucleated cells were present was estimated from reference gene primer amplification. Sequencing was performed with immunoSEQ multiplex PCR; in TCRdb, only in-frame clones are kept and a portion is missing. V and J calls and clone size come straight from that table; D and trimming were deduced from the DNA. The repertoire consists of over 35,000 clones, with approximately 80% occurring once and the leading ten covering more than 20%.

The sequence was collected from a human donor with acute or convalescent COVID-19. The donor label of this sample is uncertain. The chain uses TRBV10-3 and TRBJ2-5, with TRBD2 matching 12 bases. The material sequenced was peripheral blood. The DNA for the CDR3 is TGTGCCATCAGTTCCGGGACTAGCGGGCCCCAGTACTTC. Translating gives CAISSGTSGPQYF.